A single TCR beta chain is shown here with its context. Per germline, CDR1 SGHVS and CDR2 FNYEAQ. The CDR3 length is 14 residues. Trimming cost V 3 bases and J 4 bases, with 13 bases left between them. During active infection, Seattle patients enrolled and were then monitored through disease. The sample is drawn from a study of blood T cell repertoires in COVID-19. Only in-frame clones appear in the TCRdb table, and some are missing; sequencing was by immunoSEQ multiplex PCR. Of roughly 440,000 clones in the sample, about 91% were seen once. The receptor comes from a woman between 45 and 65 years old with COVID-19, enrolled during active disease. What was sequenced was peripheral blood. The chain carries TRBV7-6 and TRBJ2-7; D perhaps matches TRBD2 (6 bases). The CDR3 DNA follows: TGTGCCAGCAGCTTGGGACTTGAAAATTACGAGCAGTACTTC. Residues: CASSLGLENYEQYF. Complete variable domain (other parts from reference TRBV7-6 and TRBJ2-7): GAGVSQSPRYKVTKRGQDVALRCDPISGHVSLYWYRQALGQGPEFLTYFNYEAQQDKSGLPNDRFSAERPEGSISTLTIQRTEQRDSAMYRCASSLGLENYEQYFGPGTRLTVT.